Below are 26 T cell receptor beta chains sequenced from a single sample in a study of cytomegalovirus exposure and HLA in healthy donors. The PCR made use of 60 Vbeta and 13 Jbeta primers. TCRdb keeps only in-frame clones here, not all; method: immunoSEQ multiplex PCR. This table holds approximately 180,000 clones, about 80% found once. The sequencing sample was made of PBMCs. These receptor sequences come from a man aged 18 to 30 in good health and CMV-seronegative.

This chain uses TRBV6-6 with TRBJ1-2, with D possibly matching TRBD1 (6 bases). The CDR3 is made up of 14 amino acids. The V end lost 2 bases, the J end lost 1 base, and 8 bases lay between the germline ends. Germline V lookup: CDR1 MNHNY, CDR2 SVGAGI (reference sequence). CDR3: CASSYQGSNYGYTF. As DNA, the CDR3 is TGTGCCAGCAGTTACCAGGGGAGTAACTATGGCTACACCTTC.

The chain couples TRBV5-1 to TRBJ1-2; a possible D gene is TRBD1 (5 bases). The CDR3 runs 15 residues. Per germline, CDR1 SGHRS and CDR2 YFSETQ. The V end was cut by 4 bases, the J end by 0 bases, with 13 bases between. CDR3 DNA sequence: TGCGCCAGCAGCCTAGACAGCCGAGCTAACTATGGCTACACCTTC. Translating it yields CASSLDSRANYGYTF. The full variable domain, completed using reference TRBV5-1 and TRBJ1-2, is KAGVTQTPRYLIKTRGQQVTLSCSPISGHRSVSWYQQTPGQGLQFLFEYFSETQRNKGNFPGRFSGRQFSNSRSEMNVSTLELGDSALYLCASSLDSRANYGYTFGSGTRLTVV.

The rearrangement links TRBV29-1 to TRBJ1-4; D perhaps matches TRBD1 (5 bases). This CDR3 comprises 13 residues. V lost 7 bases and J 5 bases, leaving 14 bases between the germline ends. Germline V gene lookup returns CDR1 SQVTM and CDR2 ANQGSEA. CDR3 nucleotides: TGCAGCGCTCGGGACGGACTAAATGAAAAACTGTTTTTT. Encoded protein: CSARDGLNEKLFF.

This sequence joins TRBV27 and TRBJ2-7; 9 bases map to TRBD2. Losses at the gene ends were 3 bases for V and 5 bases for J; bases not matched to a gene: 5. From germline, CDR1 is MNHEY and CDR2 SMNVEV (reference sequence). The CDR3 sequence is 14 residues long. For the CDR3, the DNA is TGTGCCAGCAGTTTTAGCGGGGGATTGAACGAGCAGTACTTC. Its translation: CASSFSGGLNEQYF.

The genes are TRBV7-9 and TRBJ2-1, with TRBD2 matching over 7 bases. The length of the CDR3 is 15 residues. Germline loops: CDR1 SEHNR, CDR2 FQNEAQ (reference sequence). V lost 6 bases, J lost 2 bases, and 7 bases stayed unmatched. For the CDR3, the DNA is TGTGCCAGCAGGCGGGCGGGGGAGGCCTACAATGAGCAGTTCTTC. Translated, it gives CASRRAGEAYNEQFF. Full variable domain (remainder filled in from reference TRBV7-9 and TRBJ2-1): DTGVSQNPRHKITKRGQNVTFRCDPISEHNRLYWYRQTLGQGPEFLTYFQNEAQLEKSRLLSDRFSAERPKGSFSTLEIQRTEQGDSAMYLCASRRAGEAYNEQFFGPGTRLTVL.

The rearrangement joins TRBV27 to TRBJ2-5; D call uncertain. Deletions cut 3 bases from V and 2 bases from J, with 10 bases between. Germline V lookup: CDR1 MNHEY, CDR2 SMNVEV (reference sequence). The CDR3 loop spans 14 amino acids. CDR3: CASSLNYIQETQYF. The CDR3 nucleotides read TGTGCCAGCAGTTTGAACTATATACAAGAGACCCAGTACTTC.

The DNA of the CDR3 is TGTGCCAGCAGCGGACAGGGGCTCTCCTACGAGCAGTACTTC. Residues: CASSGQGLSYEQYF. This chain connects TRBV7-2 to TRBJ2-7, with TRBD1 matching 9 bases. Germline CDR1 SGHTA, CDR2 FQGNSA. The junction had 2 bases not matched to a gene; V was cut back by 5 bases and J by 0 bases. The CDR3 runs to 14 residues. The whole variable domain, filled in from reference TRBV7-2 and TRBJ2-7, reads GAGVSQSPSNKVTEKGKDVELRCDPISGHTALYWYRQSLGQGLEFLIYFQGNSAPDKSGLPSDRFSAERTGGSVSTLTIQRTQQEDSAVYLCASSGQGLSYEQYFGPGTRLTVT.

The rearrangement joins TRBV6-1 to TRBJ1-2, with D perhaps TRBD1 (6 bases). The germline CDR1 and CDR2 sequences are MNHNS and SASEGT. This CDR3 contains 15 residues. Trimming pared 1 base from V and 4 bases from J, leaving 13 bases between. The CDR3 DNA reads as TGTGCCAGCAGTGAAGGGGCAGGGGCGATCTATGGCTACACCTTC. It codes for CASSEGAGAIYGYTF.

The V call is TRBV9, the J call TRBJ1-4, with TRBD1 matching over 10 bases. This CDR3 region has 15 residues. V shed 3 bases, J shed 4 bases, and the junction held 3 bases outside the gene matches. Germline CDR1 and CDR2: SGDLS and YYNGEE. CDR3 nucleotide sequence: TGTGCCAGCAGCGGAGGACAGGGGGGTAATGAAAAACTGTTTTTT. Translation gives CASSGGQGGNEKLFF.

V gene TRBV2 combines with J gene TRBJ2-2; TRBD2 matches 8 bases. From germline, CDR1 is SNHLY and CDR2 FYNNEI. V gave up 10 bases and J gave up 5 bases; unmatched junction bases: 9. The CDR3 length is 14 residues. The CDR3 sequence: CATYAGGLTGELFF. The DNA for the CDR3 is TGTGCCACATATGCGGGGGGACTAACCGGGGAGCTGTTTTTT.

The gene calls are TRBV11-3 and TRBJ2-5, with D perhaps TRBD1 (8 bases). V was trimmed by 5 bases and J by 4 bases, leaving 29 bases between them. The CDR3 is 19 residues long. Looked up from germline, CDR1 is SGHNT and CDR2 is YENEEA. This CDR3 is CASSPRYPSPTGEGETQYF. The CDR3 nucleotides are TGTGCCAGCAGCCCGAGATACCCTTCTCCGACAGGGGAGGGAGAGACCCAGTACTTC.

The chain is built from TRBV12-5 and TRBJ2-1, with 8 bases that match TRBD1. Germline CDR1 is LGHNT and CDR2 is FRNRAP. Trimming took 1 base from V and 6 from J; bases not matched to a gene: 11. The CDR3 loop spans 17 amino acids. CDR3 loop: CASGLDRTGNLGNEQFF. The DNA of the CDR3 is TGTGCTAGTGGTTTGGATCGGACAGGGAATTTAGGCAATGAGCAGTTCTTC.

The chain recombines TRBV7-9 with TRBJ2-7; 9 bases map to TRBD1. Trimming took 6 bases from V and 3 from J; bases not matched to a gene: 12. CDR1 SEHNR and CDR2 FQNEAQ come from the germline V gene (reference sequence). The CDR3 extends over 16 amino acids. The CDR3 bases are TGTGCCAGCAGACATCTTGGGGGACAGGGTGGCTACGAGCAGTACTTC. Translation: CASRHLGGQGGYEQYF.

The chain recombines TRBV7-9 with TRBJ2-7, with D hard to call. V was pared by 3 bases and J by 2 bases, with 5 bases between. In germline, CDR1 is SEHNR, CDR2 FQNEAQ (reference sequence). The CDR3 has 12 residues. In nucleotides, the CDR3 is TGTGCCAGCAGCTTGAGTGCCTACGAGCAGTACTTC. The encoded protein is CASSLSAYEQYF.

This clone was counted only a few times. This rearrangement joins TRBV4-3 to TRBJ2-5, with 7 bases that match TRBD1. Germline CDR1 reads LGHNA; CDR2 reads YSLEER. V lost 1 base, J lost 0 bases, and 2 bases stayed unmatched. The CDR3 has 15 residues. CDR3 in amino acids: CASSQGTGDQETQYF. In DNA, the CDR3 is TGCGCCAGCAGCCAAGGTACAGGGGACCAAGAGACCCAGTACTTC.

CDR3 coding DNA: TGTGCCAGCAGAGGGACACCCAATTATGGCTACACCTTC. This gives the protein CASRGTPNYGYTF. The V call is TRBV2, the J call TRBJ1-2; a weak D match, TRBD1 (6 bases). The CDR3 runs to 13 residues. Trimming stripped 6 bases from V and 5 bases from J, with 13 bases between. Germline V gene lookup returns CDR1 SNHLY and CDR2 FYNNEI. The complete variable domain, with remaining parts taken from reference TRBV2 and TRBJ1-2, reads EPEVTQTPSHQVTQMGQEVILRCVPISNHLYFYWYRQILGQKVEFLVSFYNNEISEKSEIFDDQFSVERPDGSNFTLKIRSTKLEDSAMYFCASRGTPNYGYTFGSGTRLTVV.

This chain connects TRBV5-1 to TRBJ1-2; weak D call: TRBD1 (5 bases). CDR1 is SGHRS, CDR2 YFSETQ, per germline. V lost 4 bases and J 4 bases, leaving 14 bases between the germline ends. The CDR3 extends over 14 amino acids. Here the CDR3 reads CASSPSGLLYGYTF. CDR3 DNA sequence: TGCGCCAGCAGCCCCTCAGGGCTTCTCTATGGCTACACCTTC. The whole variable domain, filled in from reference TRBV5-1 and TRBJ1-2, reads KAGVTQTPRYLIKTRGQQVTLSCSPISGHRSVSWYQQTPGQGLQFLFEYFSETQRNKGNFPGRFSGRQFSNSRSEMNVSTLELGDSALYLCASSPSGLLYGYTFGSGTRLTVV.

This clone was seen only a few times. The V gene is TRBV19, the J gene TRBJ1-4, with D possibly TRBD1 on 5 matching bases. V lost 0 bases, J lost 4 bases, and 9 bases lay in between. This CDR3 is built from 15 residues. Germline V gene data show CDR1 as LNHDA and CDR2 as SQIVND (reference sequence). The chain's CDR3 is CASSIERQINEKLFF. The CDR3 DNA is TGTGCCAGTAGTATAGAACGACAGATTAATGAAAAACTGTTTTTT.

The V and J genes are TRBV7-9 and TRBJ2-5; D not certain. There are 19 residues in the CDR3. The germline CDR1 and CDR2 sequences are SEHNR and FQNEAQ (reference sequence). V lost 5 bases, J lost 2 bases, and 27 bases lay in between. The chain's CDR3 is CASSPPWLRTPRLQETQYF. DNA of the CDR3: TGTGCCAGCAGCCCACCCTGGCTTAGAACCCCTAGGTTGCAAGAGACCCAGTACTTC.

The chain recombines TRBV12-5 with TRBJ1-1; unclear D gene. Germline-derived CDR1 and CDR2 are LGHNT and FRNRAP. Between the trimmed V and J ends, which lost 7 bases and 3 bases, there was a span of 6 bases. CDR3 length: 11 residues. CDR3 coding DNA: TGTGCTAGTGCCGACTACACTGAAGCTTTCTTT. This encodes CASADYTEAFF.

This chain joins TRBV7-2 and TRBJ2-1; the match to TRBD2 covers 9 bases. The CDR3 totals 14 residues. J lost 6 bases, V lost 5 bases, and 5 bases had no gene match. Per germline, CDR1 SGHTA and CDR2 FQGNSA. CDR3 residues: CASSARGGGNEQFF. CDR3 coding DNA: TGTGCCAGCAGCGCCCGCGGGGGGGGCAATGAGCAGTTCTTC.

CDR3 protein: CASSFRDRGNQPQHF. In DNA, the CDR3 is TGTGCCAGCAGTTTCCGGGACAGGGGAAATCAGCCCCAGCATTTT. The V and J genes are TRBV28 and TRBJ1-5; the match to TRBD1 covers 10 bases. The CDR3 is 15 amino acids. Trimming at V came to 3 bases and at J to 4 bases, leaving 3 bases not matched to a gene. Germline CDR1 is MDHEN and CDR2 is SYDVKM.

This chain uses TRBV29-1 with TRBJ1-1; 11 nucleotides align to TRBD1. The CDR3 sequence is 20 residues long. The V gene end was trimmed by 4 bases and the J gene end by 3 bases; junction bases not matched to a gene: 22. The V gene's germline CDR1 is SQVTM and CDR2 ANQGSEA. The DNA for the CDR3 is TGCAGCGTTGTCAGTCGTGCCACCCACCGGGACAGGGGGTATGACACTGAAGCTTTCTTT. Translated, it gives CSVVSRATHRDRGYDTEAFF.

The chain recombines TRBV7-8 with TRBJ2-2; 9 bases are shared with TRBD1. The length of the CDR3 is 16 residues. Per the germline V gene, CDR1 is SGHVS and CDR2 is FQNEAQ. V dropped 7 bases and J dropped 5; count of bases not matched to a gene: 11. CDR3 bases: TGTGCCAGCATCAGAACAGGGGGCAGATTGACCGGGGAGCTGTTTTTT. Translation: CASIRTGGRLTGELFF.

This clone was counted once. The chain uses TRBV6-1 and TRBJ2-5; D uncertain. The CDR3 is made up of 12 amino acids. V was cut by 8 bases and J by 1 base, with 8 bases left in between. Germline V CDR1 and CDR2: MNHNS, SASEGT. The CDR3 sequence is CASSRGQETQYF. Written as DNA, the CDR3 is TGTGCCAGCTCTCGCGGCCAAGAGACCCAGTACTTC.

The chain is built from TRBV7-3 and TRBJ1-1; tentatively, D is TRBD1 (6 bases). V was pared by 6 bases and J by 2 bases, with 10 bases between. Germline loops: CDR1 SGHTA, CDR2 FQGTGA. The CDR3 loop spans 13 amino acids. The CDR3 loop is CASRRTVNTEAFF. The CDR3 coding sequence is TGTGCCAGCAGGCGGACAGTAAACACTGAAGCTTTCTTT.